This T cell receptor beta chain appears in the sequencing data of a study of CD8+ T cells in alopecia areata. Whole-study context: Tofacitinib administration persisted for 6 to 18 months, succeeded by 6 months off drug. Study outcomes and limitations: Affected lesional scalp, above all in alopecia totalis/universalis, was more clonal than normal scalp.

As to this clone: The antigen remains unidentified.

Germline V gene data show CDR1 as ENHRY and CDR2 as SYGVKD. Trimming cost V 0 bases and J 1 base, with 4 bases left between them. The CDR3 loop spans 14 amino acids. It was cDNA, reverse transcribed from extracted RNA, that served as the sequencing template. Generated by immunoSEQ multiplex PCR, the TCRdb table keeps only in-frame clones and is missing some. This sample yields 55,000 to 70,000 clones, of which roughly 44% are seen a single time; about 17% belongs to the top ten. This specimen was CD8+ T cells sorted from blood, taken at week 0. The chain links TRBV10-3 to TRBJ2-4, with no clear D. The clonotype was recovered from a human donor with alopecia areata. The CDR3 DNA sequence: TGTGCCATCAGTGAGTCCCAGGCCAAAAACATTCAGTACTTC. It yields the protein CAISESQAKNIQYF.